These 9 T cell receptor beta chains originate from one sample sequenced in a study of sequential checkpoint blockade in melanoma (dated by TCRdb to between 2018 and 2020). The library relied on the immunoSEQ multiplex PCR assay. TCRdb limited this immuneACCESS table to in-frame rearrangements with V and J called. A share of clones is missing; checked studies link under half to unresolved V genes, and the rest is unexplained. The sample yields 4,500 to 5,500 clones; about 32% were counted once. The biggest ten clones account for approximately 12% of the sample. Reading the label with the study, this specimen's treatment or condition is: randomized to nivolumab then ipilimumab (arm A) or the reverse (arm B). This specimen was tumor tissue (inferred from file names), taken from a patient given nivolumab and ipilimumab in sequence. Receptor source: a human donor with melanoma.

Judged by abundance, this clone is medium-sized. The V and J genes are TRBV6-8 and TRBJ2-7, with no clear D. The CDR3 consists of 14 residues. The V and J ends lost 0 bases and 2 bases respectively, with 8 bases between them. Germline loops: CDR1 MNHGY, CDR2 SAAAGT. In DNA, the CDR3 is TGTGCCAGCAGTTACTCGGGAAGCCCCTACGAGCAGTACTTC. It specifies CASSYSGSPYEQYF.

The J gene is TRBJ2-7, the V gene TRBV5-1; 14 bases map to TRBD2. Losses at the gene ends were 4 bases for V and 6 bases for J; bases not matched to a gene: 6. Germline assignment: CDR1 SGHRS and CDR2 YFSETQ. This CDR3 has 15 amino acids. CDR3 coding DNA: TGCGCCAGCAGCCCGGGACTAGCGGGAGTCGTCGAGCAGTACTTC. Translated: CASSPGLAGVVEQYF.

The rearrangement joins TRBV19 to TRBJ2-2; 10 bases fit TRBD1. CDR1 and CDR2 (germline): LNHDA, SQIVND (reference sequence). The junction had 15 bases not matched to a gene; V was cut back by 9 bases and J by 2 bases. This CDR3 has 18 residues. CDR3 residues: CASILLGTGVPNTGELFF. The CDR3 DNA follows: TGTGCCAGCATTCTCTTGGGGACAGGGGTTCCTAACACCGGGGAGCTGTTTTTT.

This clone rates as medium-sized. CDR3 nucleotides: TGTGCCAGTAGTATAGATTCCCTCGGACTAGCGGGATACACAGATACGCAGTATTTT. This translates into CASSIDSLGLAGYTDTQYF. V is TRBV19 and J is TRBJ2-3, with 12 bases identical to TRBD2. This CDR3 comprises 19 residues. Trimming took 0 bases from V and 2 from J; bases not matched to a gene: 9. CDR1 and CDR2 (germline): LNHDA, SQIVND (reference sequence).

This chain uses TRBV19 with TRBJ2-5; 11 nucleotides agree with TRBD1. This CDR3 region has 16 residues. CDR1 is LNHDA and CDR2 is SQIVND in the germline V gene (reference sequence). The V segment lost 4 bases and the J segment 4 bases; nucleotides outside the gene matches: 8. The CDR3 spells CASSTGQGALRETQYF. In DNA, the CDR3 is TGTGCCAGTAGTACTGGACAGGGGGCGCTTAGAGAGACCCAGTACTTC. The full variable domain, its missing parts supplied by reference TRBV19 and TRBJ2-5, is DGGITQSPKYLFRKEGQNVTLSCEQNLNHDAMYWYRQDPGQGLRLIYYSQIVNDFQKGDIAEGYSVSREKKESFPLTVTSAQKNPTAFYLCASSTGQGALRETQYFGPGTRLLVL.

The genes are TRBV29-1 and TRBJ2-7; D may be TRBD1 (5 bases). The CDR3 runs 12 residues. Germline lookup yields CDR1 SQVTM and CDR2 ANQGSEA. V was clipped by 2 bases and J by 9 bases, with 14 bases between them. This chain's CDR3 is CSVELGQAWQYF. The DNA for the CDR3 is TGCAGCGTTGAATTGGGGCAGGCCTGGCAGTACTTC.

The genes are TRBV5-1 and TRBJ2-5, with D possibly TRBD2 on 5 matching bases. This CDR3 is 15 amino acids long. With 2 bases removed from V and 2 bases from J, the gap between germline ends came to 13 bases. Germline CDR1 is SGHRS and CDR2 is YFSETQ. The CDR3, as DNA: TGCGCCAGCAGCTTAGCAGAGGGATCTCAAGAGACCCAGTACTTC. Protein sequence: CASSLAEGSQETQYF.

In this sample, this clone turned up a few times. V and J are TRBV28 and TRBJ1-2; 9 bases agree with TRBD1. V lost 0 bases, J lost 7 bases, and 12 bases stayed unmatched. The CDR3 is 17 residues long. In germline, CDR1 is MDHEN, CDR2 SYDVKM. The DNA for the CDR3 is TGTGCCAGCAGTTTATGGAGACAGGGGGTAAATTCGGGTGGCTACACCTTC. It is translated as CASSLWRQGVNSGGYTF.

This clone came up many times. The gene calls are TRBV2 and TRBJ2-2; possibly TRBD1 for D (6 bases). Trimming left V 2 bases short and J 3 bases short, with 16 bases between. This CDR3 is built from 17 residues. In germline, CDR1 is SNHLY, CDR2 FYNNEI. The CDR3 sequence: CASSEIDDRSDTGELFF. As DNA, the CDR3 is TGTGCCAGCAGTGAAATAGATGACAGGAGCGACACCGGGGAGCTGTTTTTT.